Below are 17 T cell receptor beta chains sequenced from a single sample in a study of OX40 agonist ivuxolimab in advanced cancers. Produced via immunoSEQ multiplex PCR; TCRdb's table is partial and in-frame only. The repertoire has about 68,000 clones, about 80% of them found once; the top ten carry roughly 1.4%. This specimen was CD4+ or CD8+ T cells sorted from blood, taken in a trial of the OX40 agonist ivuxolimab. The receptors were sampled from an adult with an advanced solid tumor such as melanoma, head and neck, liver or kidney cancer.

The chain couples TRBV29-1 to TRBJ2-5; weak D call: TRBD1 (5 bases). The V and J ends lost 4 bases and 2 bases respectively, with 8 bases between them. CDR1 is SQVTM and CDR2 is ANQGSEA in the germline V gene. The CDR3 has 12 amino acids. The DNA for the CDR3 is TGCAGCGTTGGGCCAGGGCAAGAGACCCAGTACTTC. Its protein product is CSVGPGQETQYF.

This clone was seen only once. The chain is built from TRBV18 and TRBJ1-1, with D perhaps matching TRBD1 (6 bases). Trimming shortened V by 4 bases and J by 8 bases, and 8 bases separated the two germline ends. The germline V gene has CDR1 KGHSH and CDR2 LQKENI. The CDR3 runs 11 residues. The CDR3: CASSLGQEAFF. CDR3 in DNA: TGTGCCAGCTCACTCGGACAGGAAGCTTTCTTT.

In DNA, the CDR3 is TGCGCCAGCAGCCCTGCAGGGGGACGCTACGAGCAGTACTTC. Protein sequence: CASSPAGGRYEQYF. The chain is built from TRBV4-1 and TRBJ2-7; 7 positions agree with TRBD1. Losses at the gene ends were 4 bases for V and 3 bases for J; bases not matched to a gene: 6. This CDR3 contains 14 residues. The V gene's germline CDR1 is MGHRA and CDR2 YSYEKL.

The chain combines TRBV12-5 with TRBJ2-1, with TRBD1 identical over 8 bases. J was trimmed by 5 bases and V by 3 bases; bases with no gene match: 6. In germline, CDR1 is LGHNT, CDR2 FRNRAP. CDR3 length equals 15 residues. The CDR3 region is CASGFWQGANNEQFF. DNA of the CDR3: TGTGCTAGTGGTTTTTGGCAGGGGGCTAACAATGAGCAGTTCTTC.

V usage is TRBV30 and J usage is TRBJ2-7; TRBD1 is a possible D gene (6 bases). There are 14 residues in the CDR3. V shed 3 bases and J shed 3 bases, with 15 bases lying between them. Per the germline V gene, CDR1 is GTSNPN and CDR2 is SVGIG (reference sequence). CDR3 sequence (DNA): TGTGCCTGGAGCGCACAGGGACGGGACTACGAGCAGTACTTC. It specifies CAWSAQGRDYEQYF.

This clone appeared a few times. This chain links TRBV19 with TRBJ2-7; D is undetermined. This CDR3 is built from 13 residues. Germline assignment: CDR1 LNHDA and CDR2 SQIVND (reference sequence). Trimming took off 3 bases at V and 7 bases at J, with 13 bases between the two ends. CDR3 sequence (DNA): TGTGCCAGTAGTATCCGCACTACGCGGGAGCAGTACTTC. Translation gives CASSIRTTREQYF.

This chain links TRBV6-5 with TRBJ1-4, with no clear D. Germline V gene data show CDR1 as MNHEY and CDR2 as SVGAGI. V dropped 3 bases and J dropped 6 bases, with 2 bases sitting between them. This CDR3 has 11 amino acids. CDR3 bases: TGTGCCAGCAGTTATGATGAAAAACTGTTTTTT. It encodes CASSYDEKLFF.

The chain is built from TRBV30 and TRBJ1-2, with 8 nucleotides matching TRBD1. The germline CDR1 and CDR2 sequences are GTSNPN and SVGIG (reference sequence). This CDR3 contains 13 residues. After removal of 3 bases from V and 7 bases from J, the junction contained 7 bases not matched to a gene. CDR3 in amino acids: CAWRGLGQGGYTF. The CDR3, as DNA: TGTGCCTGGAGGGGGCTAGGACAGGGTGGCTACACCTTC.

This chain connects TRBV4-2 to TRBJ1-5; the D is unclear. Deletions cut 1 base from V and 7 bases from J, with 8 bases between. CDR1 is LGHNA, CDR2 YNFKEQ, per germline. CDR3 length: 13 residues. The CDR3, as DNA: TGTGCCAGCAGCCAAGGCCCTCCCCAGCCCCAGCATTTT. Translation gives CASSQGPPQPQHF.

For the CDR3, the DNA is TGTGCCAGCAGTTACGAGGGACTCATGACCCAGTACTTC. Its translation is CASSYEGLMTQYF. The chain is built from TRBV6-6 and TRBJ2-5; a weak D match, TRBD2 (6 bases). The CDR3 runs to 13 residues. V lost 2 bases and J 7 bases, leaving 11 bases between the germline ends. Germline CDR1 reads MNHNY; CDR2 reads SVGAGI (reference sequence).

This clone was counted a few times. This sequence joins TRBV5-6 and TRBJ2-1; weak D call: TRBD1 (6 bases). The CDR3 is made up of 13 amino acids. Germline CDR1 SGHDT, CDR2 YYEEEE. Trimming took 4 bases from V and 14 from J, leaving 19 bases between them. The CDR3 is CASSRRMDAGEFF. CDR3 bases: TGTGCCAGCAGCAGGCGCATGGACGCAGGGGAGTTCTTC.

The rearrangement uses TRBV27 and TRBJ1-3; D gene uncertain. This CDR3 region has 14 residues. Trimming took off 7 bases at V and 0 bases at J, with 10 bases between the two ends. The germline gives CDR1 MNHEY, CDR2 SMNVEV (reference sequence). The CDR3 DNA sequence: TGTGCCAGCACCTCGACGGCCTCTGGAAACACCATATATTTT. It codes for CASTSTASGNTIYF.

V usage is TRBV7-9 and J usage is TRBJ2-1; D perhaps matches TRBD1 (6 bases). The germline V gene has CDR1 SEHNR and CDR2 FQNEAQ (reference sequence). V was pared by 5 bases and J by 9 bases, with 23 bases between. The CDR3 is 16 residues long. The CDR3 reads CASSNYRDILGSEQFF. Written as DNA, the CDR3 is TGTGCCAGCAGCAACTACCGGGACATCCTGGGGAGTGAGCAGTTCTTC.

The chain combines TRBV6-5 with TRBJ1-1, with D tentatively TRBD1 (6 bases). From germline, CDR1 is MNHEY and CDR2 SVGAGI. This CDR3 comprises 13 residues. Trimming took 8 bases from V and 5 from J, leaving 15 bases between them. CDR3 nucleotides: TGTGCCAGCTATCGGCTTCAGGGGACTGAAGCTTTCTTT. It specifies CASYRLQGTEAFF.

The rearrangement links TRBV5-1 to TRBJ1-2; D is perhaps TRBD1 (6 bases). This CDR3 has 14 residues. Germline lookup yields CDR1 SGHRS and CDR2 YFSETQ. Between the trimmed V and J ends, which lost 0 bases and 5 bases, there was a span of 11 bases. The CDR3 nucleotides read TGCGCCAGCAGCTTGGGGGGGCCGCAGTATGGCTACACCTTC. Translated: CASSLGGPQYGYTF.

A few counts support this clone. The CDR3 nucleotides are TGTGCCAGCAGCTCCCTAACAGCTTTCAACTGGCCTGAAGCTTTCTTT. Protein product: CASSSLTAFNWPEAFF. This chain links TRBV11-2 with TRBJ1-1; D remains ambiguous. CDR3 length: 16 residues. Germline V lookup: CDR1 SGHAT, CDR2 FQNNGV. The V end lost 4 bases, the J end lost 6 bases, and 21 bases lay between the germline ends.

The genes are TRBV19 and TRBJ2-2; TRBD1 aligns across 7 bases. The J segment lost 2 bases and the V segment lost 10 bases, leaving 10 bases of the junction unmatched. Germline CDR1 reads LNHDA; CDR2 reads SQIVND (reference sequence). CDR3 length: 15 amino acids. The CDR3: CATTWDRRNTGELFF. The CDR3 region has the DNA TGTGCCACCACCTGGGACAGAAGAAACACCGGGGAGCTGTTTTTT.